The rows below give T cell receptor beta chains drawn from one sample of a study of breast tumors, draining lymph nodes, adjacent tissues. TCRdb recomputed calls from the multiplex PCR reads with MiXCR, one row per CDR3 protein. The sample has 23,000 or so distinct CDR3 sequences; 55% to 80% are singletons. The sequencing input was tumor-adjacent breast tissue. Source of these receptors: a female donor with breast cancer. Some clones in this sample may be carry-over from other donors' samples. Each CDR3 is given with its conserved first and last residue. D genes are given only for firm matches. Size is omitted from some rows. Given values are once, few, many or a class for expanded clones.

TRBV6-5	TRBJ1-2	few	TRBD1	CASSPGPGGSLYGYTF	TGTGCCAGCAGTCCGGGGCCAGGGGGATCCCTCTATGGCTACACCTTC
TRBV7-6	TRBJ1-4	many	-	CASSSLGGLSEKLFF	TGTGCCAGCAGCTCGCTGGGGGGGCTAAGTGAAAAACTGTTTTTT
TRBV15	TRBJ2-1	-	TRBD2	CATSRDLGRESSYNEQFF	TGTGCCACCAGCAGAGATCTTGGGCGGGAGAGCTCCTACAATGAGCAGTTCTTC
TRBV7-3	TRBJ2-7	-	TRBD2	CASSSYTGGSYEQYF	TGTGCCAGCAGCTCCTACACCGGGGGGAGCTACGAGCAGTACTTC
TRBV5-1	TRBJ1-6	once	-	CASAEMGQGGSPLHF	TGCGCCAGCGCCGAAATGGGGCAGGGTGGTTCACCCCTCCACTTT
TRBV7-9	TRBJ2-5	-	-	CASSFQETQYF	TGTGCCAGCAGCTTTCAAGAGACCCAGTACTTC
TRBV7-2	TRBJ2-1	-	-	CASSTRVALEQFF	TGTGCCAGCAGCACCCGGGTAGCGCTTGAGCAGTTCTTC
TRBV20-1	TRBJ2-5	-	TRBD2	CSAGPLTSGSQETQYF	TGCAGTGCGGGGCCCTTGACTAGCGGGAGTCAGGAGACCCAGTACTTC
TRBV19	TRBJ2-2	-	TRBD1	CATQRAGTGITGELFF	TGTGCCACTCAGAGGGCGGGGACAGGGATCACCGGGGAGCTGTTTTTT
TRBV2	TRBJ1-2	-	TRBD1	CASSADRVGYGYTF	TGTGCCAGCAGTGCTGACAGGGTCGGCTATGGCTACACCTTC
TRBV5-8	TRBJ2-3	medium-sized	-	CASSTQNTDTQYF	TGTGCCAGCAGCACACAAAACACAGATACGCAGTATTTT
TRBV12-3/TRBV12-4	TRBJ2-7	few	TRBD1	CASRTGQGFPEQYF	TGTGCCAGCAGAACGGGACAGGGGTTCCCCGAGCAGTACTTC
TRBV7-2	TRBJ1-3	-	-	CASSSLSGWGISGNTIYF	TGTGCCAGCAGCTCATTATCGGGTTGGGGTATCTCTGGAAACACCATATATTTT
TRBV7-2	TRBJ1-2	once	TRBD1	CASSPPRGQGAGYTF	TGTGCCAGCAGCCCGCCCCGGGGACAGGGGGCAGGCTACACCTTC
TRBV13	TRBJ2-1	many	TRBD2	CASSHQGRGGRNEQFF	TGTGCCAGCAGCCACCAAGGGCGGGGGGGCCGGAATGAGCAGTTCTTC
TRBV6-5	TRBJ1-2	medium-sized	-	CASSSMGQNYGYTF	TGTGCCAGCAGTTCCATGGGCCAGAACTATGGCTACACCTTC
TRBV11-2	TRBJ2-7	-	TRBD2	CASSTGGPYEQYF	TGTGCCAGCAGCACGGGAGGGCCCTACGAGCAGTACTTC
TRBV7-2	TRBJ1-2	-	TRBD1	CASSFTGGVRNYGYTF	TGTGCCAGCAGCTTCACAGGGGGCGTGAGGAACTATGGCTACACCTTC
TRBV20-1	TRBJ1-1	many	-	CSAPARMRANTEAFF	TGCAGTGCCCCCGCCAGGATGCGGGCCAACACTGAAGCTTTCTTT
TRBV7-2	TRBJ2-5	many	TRBD1	CASSPPGTGQETQYF	TGTGCCAGCAGCCCGCCCGGGACAGGCCAAGAGACCCAGTACTTC
TRBV28	TRBJ2-7	medium-sized	-	CASQALSYEQYF	TGTGCCAGCCAAGCGTTATCCTACGAGCAGTACTTC
TRBV19	TRBJ2-3	-	TRBD2	CASSPRTSGEGDTQYF	TGTGCCAGTAGTCCCAGGACTAGCGGGGAGGGGGATACGCAGTATTTT
TRBV20-1	TRBJ1-4	-	-	CSARDLSGTGEKLFF	TGCAGTGCTAGAGACCTATCGGGGACGGGAGAAAAACTGTTTTTT
TRBV20-1	TRBJ1-5	-	-	CSAVPGGNQPQHF	TGCAGTGCTGTCCCAGGGGGCAATCAGCCCCAGCATTTT
TRBV19	TRBJ2-5	-	TRBD1	CASRDTGGLRETQYF	TGTGCCAGTAGGGATACAGGGGGCCTCCGAGAGACCCAGTACTTC
TRBV5-4	TRBJ2-3	many	-	CASSLLDSTDTQYF	TGTGCCAGCAGCTTGCTCGACTCCACAGATACGCAGTATTTT
TRBV12-3/TRBV12-4	TRBJ2-5	-	-	CASSHRETQYF	TGTGCCAGCAGCCACAGGGAGACCCAGTACTTC
TRBV5-5	TRBJ2-6	many	TRBD1	CASSPGQGVSSGANVLTF	TGTGCCAGCAGCCCCGGACAGGGAGTCAGCTCTGGGGCCAACGTCCTGACTTTC
TRBV5-5	TRBJ2-7	medium-sized	-	CASSLGQEKYEQYF	TGTGCCAGCAGCTTGGGACAGGAAAAGTACGAGCAGTACTTC
TRBV12-3/TRBV12-4	TRBJ1-5	-	-	CASSLGGQPQHF	TGTGCCAGCAGTTTGGGCGGGCAGCCCCAGCATTTT
TRBV15	TRBJ2-7	-	-	CATSREVGHSYEQYF	TGTGCCACCAGCAGAGAAGTCGGACACTCCTACGAGCAGTACTTC
TRBV13	TRBJ2-3	many	-	CASSPGRRTDTQYF	TGTGCCAGCAGCCCTGGACGGCGCACAGATACGCAGTATTTT
TRBV7-2	TRBJ1-5	-	-	CASSTTRGKEPQHF	TGTGCCAGCAGCACGACCCGAGGAAAAGAACCCCAGCATTTT
TRBV12-3/TRBV12-4	TRBJ1-5	medium-sized	-	CASSLHYQPQHF	TGTGCCAGCAGTCTCCATTATCAGCCCCAGCATTTT
TRBV6-1	TRBJ2-5	-	TRBD2	CAGSTLGGGRETQYF	TGTGCCGGCAGTACATTGGGGGGAGGGCGGGAGACCCAGTACTTC
TRBV5-1	TRBJ1-6	-	TRBD1	CASSLFPGTASPLHF	TGCGCCAGCAGCTTATTTCCCGGGACAGCTTCACCCCTCCACTTT
TRBV20-1	TRBJ2-2	-	-	CSAPGNTGELFF	TGCAGTGCCCCTGGGAACACCGGGGAGCTGTTTTTT
TRBV7-2	TRBJ2-1	-	-	CASSFRRRGEQFF	TGTGCCAGCAGCTTTAGGAGGAGGGGGGAGCAGTTCTTC
TRBV27	TRBJ1-1	-	TRBD1	CASSLGQGGEAFF	TGTGCCAGCAGTCTAGGACAAGGGGGCGAAGCTTTCTTT
TRBV20-1	TRBJ2-7	medium-sized	-	CSAREAEISYEQYF	TGCAGTGCTAGAGAAGCGGAAATATCCTACGAGCAGTACTTC
TRBV10-3	TRBJ2-7	-	-	CAISPGQGRYEQYF	TGTGCCATCAGTCCGGGACAAGGGCGGTACGAGCAGTACTTC
TRBV9	TRBJ2-2	many	-	CASSVGGQLTGELFF	TGTGCCAGCAGCGTAGGTGGACAGCTCACCGGGGAGCTGTTTTTT
TRBV7-9	TRBJ2-1	few	TRBD2	CASRIVNSGRIDEQFF	TGTGCCAGCAGAATAGTCAATAGCGGGAGGATTGATGAGCAGTTCTTC
TRBV19	TRBJ1-2	few	TRBD1	CASRRLDRGRGNYGYTF	TGTGCCAGTAGAAGGTTGGACAGGGGGCGAGGTAACTATGGCTACACCTTC